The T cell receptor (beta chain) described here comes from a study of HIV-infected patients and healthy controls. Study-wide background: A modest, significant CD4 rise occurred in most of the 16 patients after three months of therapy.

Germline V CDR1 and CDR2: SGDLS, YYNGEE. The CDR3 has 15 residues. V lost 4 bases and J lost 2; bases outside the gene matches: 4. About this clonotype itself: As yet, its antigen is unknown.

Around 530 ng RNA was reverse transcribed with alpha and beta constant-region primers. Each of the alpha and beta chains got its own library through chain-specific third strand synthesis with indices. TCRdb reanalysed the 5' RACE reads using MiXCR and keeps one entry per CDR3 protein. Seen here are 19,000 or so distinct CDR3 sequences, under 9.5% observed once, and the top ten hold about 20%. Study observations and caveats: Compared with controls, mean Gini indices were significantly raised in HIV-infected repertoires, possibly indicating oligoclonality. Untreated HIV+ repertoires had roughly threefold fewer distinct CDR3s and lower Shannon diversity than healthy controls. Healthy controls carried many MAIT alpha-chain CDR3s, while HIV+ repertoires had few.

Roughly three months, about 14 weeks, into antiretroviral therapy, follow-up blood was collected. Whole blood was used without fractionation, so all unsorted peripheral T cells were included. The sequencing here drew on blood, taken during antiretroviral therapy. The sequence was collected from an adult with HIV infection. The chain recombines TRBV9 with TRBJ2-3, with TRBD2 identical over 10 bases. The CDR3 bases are TGTGCCAGCAGCTCCGGGACTAGCGACACAGATACGCAGTATTTT. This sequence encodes CASSSGTSDTDTQYF. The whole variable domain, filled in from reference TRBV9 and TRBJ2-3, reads DSGVTQTPKHLITATGQRVTLRCSPRSGDLSVYWYQQSLDQGLQFLIQYYNGEERAKGNILERFSAQQFPDLHSELNLSSLELGDSALYFCASSSGTSDTDTQYFGPGTRLTVL.